These 24 T cell receptor beta chains were all obtained from the same sample, sequenced in a study of cytomegalovirus exposure and HLA in healthy donors. The primer mix had 60 Vbeta and 13 Jbeta primers. Generated by immunoSEQ multiplex PCR, the TCRdb table keeps only in-frame clones and is missing some. The data contain tens of thousands of clones, roughly 70% of them singletons. The sequenced material came from PBMCs. Receptors originate from a woman aged 40 to 50 in good health and CMV-seropositive.

The chain is built from TRBV2 and TRBJ1-4, with TRBD1 identical over 8 bases. Germline lookup yields CDR1 SNHLY and CDR2 FYNNEI. V was pared by 5 bases and J by 7 bases, with 18 bases of the junction left unmatched. This CDR3 region has 18 residues. CDR3 coding DNA: TGTGCCAGCAGTAATTCTTTATCGGGACAGGAACAACCTGAAAAACTGTTTTTT. Amino acid sequence: CASSNSLSGQEQPEKLFF.

V is TRBV6-5 and J is TRBJ2-7; maybe TRBD1 (6 bases). Germline-derived CDR1 and CDR2 are MNHEY and SVGAGI. V was cut by 5 bases and J by 2 bases, with 13 bases left in between. The CDR3 is 14 amino acids. CDR3 protein: CASSNRDAAYEQYF. CDR3 nucleotide sequence: TGTGCCAGCAGTAACAGGGACGCTGCCTACGAGCAGTACTTC.

The chain couples TRBV5-1 to TRBJ2-3; 7 nucleotides match TRBD2. V was clipped by 6 bases and J by 1 base; unmatched bases: 5. The CDR3 totals 14 residues. Germline loops: CDR1 SGHRS, CDR2 YFSETQ. Here the CDR3 reads CASTSAGGTDTQYF. In DNA, the CDR3 is TGCGCCAGCACCTCCGCGGGGGGCACAGATACGCAGTATTTT.

This chain links TRBV29-1 with TRBJ1-3; 7 positions agree with TRBD1. V lost 7 bases and J lost 0; bases outside the gene matches: 3. Germline CDR1 reads SQVTM; CDR2 reads ANQGSEA. This CDR3 contains 13 residues. CDR3 loop: CSAGQYSGNTIYF. In nucleotides, the CDR3 is TGCAGCGCGGGACAGTACTCTGGAAACACCATATATTTT. Combining the CDR3 with reference TRBV29-1 and TRBJ1-3 gives the whole variable domain SAVISQKPSRDICQRGTSLTIQCQVDSQVTMMFWYRQQPGQSLTLIATANQGSEATYESGFVIDKFPISRPNLTFSTLTVSNMSPEDSSIYLCSAGQYSGNTIYFGEGSWLTVV.

The V gene is TRBV5-1, the J gene TRBJ2-3; 9 bases align to TRBD1. In germline, CDR1 is SGHRS, CDR2 YFSETQ. CDR3 length equals 15 residues. The V gene end was trimmed by 4 bases and the J gene end by 2 bases; junction bases not matched to a gene: 5. The CDR3 coding sequence is TGCGCCAGCAGCCTACAGGGGGCGACCACAGATACGCAGTATTTT. Its translation is CASSLQGATTDTQYF.

This clone was counted between two and nine times. The rearrangement joins TRBV5-6 to TRBJ1-1; 7 bases line up with TRBD1. The CDR3 has 15 amino acids. Trimming at V came to 4 bases and at J to 0 bases, leaving 6 bases not matched to a gene. Germline CDR1 reads SGHDT; CDR2 reads YYEEEE. The CDR3 DNA is TGTGCCAGCAGCGGGGACAGTGGGATGAACACTGAAGCTTTCTTT. Protein product: CASSGDSGMNTEAFF.

The chain is built from TRBV7-8 and TRBJ2-7; possibly TRBD2 for D (6 bases). V was shortened by 4 bases and J by 1 base, with 17 bases between the two germline ends. Germline assignment: CDR1 SGHVS and CDR2 FQNEAQ. This CDR3 is 16 amino acids long. The CDR3: CASSSRRDFQSYEQYF. The CDR3 DNA is TGTGCCAGCAGCTCTCGGCGGGACTTCCAATCCTACGAGCAGTACTTC.

The chain uses TRBV6-5 and TRBJ1-5; tentative D call: TRBD1 (6 bases). Trimming removed 5 bases at V and 3 bases at J, with 8 bases between. Germline V gene lookup returns CDR1 MNHEY and CDR2 SVGAGI. The CDR3 is 13 amino acids. This CDR3 reads CASSRTDNQPQHF. CDR3 bases: TGTGCCAGCAGTAGGACAGACAATCAGCCCCAGCATTTT.

This clone showed up just once. The J gene is TRBJ1-2, the V gene TRBV9; tentatively, D is TRBD1 (5 bases). CDR1 and CDR2 (germline): SGDLS, YYNGEE. V shed 0 bases and J shed 7 bases, with 10 bases lying between them. The CDR3 has 13 amino acids. CDR3 DNA: TGTGCCAGCAGCGTAGGGGCGGGACCTGGCTACACCTTC. It yields the protein CASSVGAGPGYTF.

The sample holds a few counts of this clone. This rearrangement joins TRBV5-4 to TRBJ2-5; D is unresolved. Germline CDR1 is SGHNT and CDR2 is YYREEE (reference sequence). The V gene lost 0 bases and the J gene lost 7 bases, with 10 bases spanning the gap. This CDR3 spans 13 amino acids. CDR3 nucleotide sequence: TGTGCCAGCAGCTTGGACGAGTTCGGGACCCAGTACTTC. As protein: CASSLDEFGTQYF.

The rearrangement links TRBV19 to TRBJ2-7; D may be TRBD1 (6 bases). This CDR3 is built from 17 residues. Trimming shortened V by 3 bases and J by 1 base, and 19 bases separated the two germline ends. Germline V lookup: CDR1 LNHDA, CDR2 SQIVND (reference sequence). In DNA form, the CDR3 reads TGTGCCAGTAGTATCCAGGGGAGTCTACATCCTTCCTACGAGCAGTACTTC. This sequence encodes CASSIQGSLHPSYEQYF.

V gene TRBV2 combines with J gene TRBJ1-2; 9 bases fit TRBD1. Germline V gene sequence: CDR1 SNHLY, CDR2 FYNNEI. The CDR3 runs 14 residues. Losses at the gene ends were 5 bases for V and 8 bases for J; bases not matched to a gene: 9. CDR3 nucleotide sequence: TGTGCCAGCAGTCTGACAGGGGGATTTGGGGGCTACACCTTC. Translating it yields CASSLTGGFGGYTF.

The V and J genes are TRBV5-6 and TRBJ2-3; the match to TRBD2 covers 9 bases. The CDR3 consists of 14 residues. V gave up 4 bases and J gave up 6 bases; unmatched junction bases: 6. Germline V gives CDR1 SGHDT, CDR2 YYEEEE. In DNA form, the CDR3 reads TGTGCCAGCAGCCCTGGACTAGCGTTTGATACGCAGTATTTT. Protein: CASSPGLAFDTQYF.

This clone showed up just once. The rearrangement joins TRBV5-1 to TRBJ2-7; TRBD2 matches 9 bases. The CDR3 sequence is 15 residues long. The trim removed 0 bases at V and 2 bases at J, leaving 3 bases unmatched. Germline values: CDR1 SGHRS, CDR2 YFSETQ. The CDR3 spells CASSLEVAGAYEQYF. The CDR3 nucleotides read TGCGCCAGCAGCTTGGAGGTAGCGGGGGCCTACGAGCAGTACTTC. Full variable domain (missing parts from reference TRBV5-1 and TRBJ2-7): KAGVTQTPRYLIKTRGQQVTLSCSPISGHRSVSWYQQTPGQGLQFLFEYFSETQRNKGNFPGRFSGRQFSNSRSEMNVSTLELGDSALYLCASSLEVAGAYEQYFGPGTRLTVT.

The rearrangement links TRBV5-1 to TRBJ1-1, with TRBD1 as a possible D gene (5 bases). CDR3 length: 15 amino acids. Germline V gene data show CDR1 as SGHRS and CDR2 as YFSETQ. The V end was cut by 1 base, the J end by 0 bases, with 10 bases between. As DNA, the CDR3 is TGCGCCAGCAGCTTGTGGGGGGAGATGAACACTGAAGCTTTCTTT. This encodes CASSLWGEMNTEAFF.

As DNA, the CDR3 is TGCGCCAGCAGCGCGACAGGGGGTAATGAGCAGTTCTTC. It codes for CASSATGGNEQFF. This chain links TRBV5-1 with TRBJ2-1; TRBD1 matches 9 bases. The germline V gene has CDR1 SGHRS and CDR2 YFSETQ. The trim removed 4 bases at V and 7 bases at J, leaving 3 bases unmatched. CDR3 length equals 13 residues.

This clone was observed a few times. The gene calls are TRBV7-9 and TRBJ2-7; no reliable D call. Per germline, CDR1 SEHNR and CDR2 FQNEAQ (reference sequence). The CDR3 extends over 12 amino acids. The V gene lost 3 bases and the J gene lost 4 bases, with 7 bases spanning the gap. In DNA, the CDR3 is TGTGCCAGCAGCTTGTCAGGTTACGAGCAGTACTTC. It translates to CASSLSGYEQYF.

There are a few counts of this clone. The chain has TRBV6-1 and TRBJ1-2; the match to TRBD1 covers 9 bases. CDR1 MNHNS and CDR2 SASEGT come from the germline V gene. V gave up 5 bases and J gave up 3 bases; unmatched junction bases: 7. CDR3 length: 15 residues. The CDR3 protein is CASSTRQGGYYGYTF. DNA of the CDR3: TGTGCCAGCAGTACCAGACAGGGGGGATACTATGGCTACACCTTC.

This clone was found a few times. The chain joins TRBV19 to TRBJ1-4, with 9 bases identical to TRBD1. CDR3 length equals 14 residues. V lost 5 bases and J lost 5; bases outside the gene matches: 3. Germline CDR1 reads LNHDA; CDR2 reads SQIVND (reference sequence). Here the CDR3 DNA reads TGTGCCAGTAGTGAACAGGGGGCGAATGAAAAACTGTTTTTT. It encodes CASSEQGANEKLFF. Drawing the rest from reference TRBV19 and TRBJ1-4, the complete variable domain is DGGITQSPKYLFRKEGQNVTLSCEQNLNHDAMYWYRQDPGQGLRLIYYSQIVNDFQKGDIAEGYSVSREKKESFPLTVTSAQKNPTAFYLCASSEQGANEKLFFGSGTQLSVL.

J is TRBJ2-3 and V is TRBV6-1; D not resolved. Deletions cut 1 base from V and 4 bases from J, with 6 bases between. Germline CDR1 is MNHNS and CDR2 is SASEGT. This CDR3 contains 13 residues. The CDR3 DNA sequence: TGTGCCAGCAGTGAAGGAGTCCCAGATACGCAGTATTTT. Protein sequence: CASSEGVPDTQYF.

This clone was found a few times. This rearrangement joins TRBV15 to TRBJ1-2; D might be TRBD1 (5 bases). CDR3 size: 13 residues. Between the trimmed V and J ends, which lost 2 bases and 5 bases, there was a span of 9 bases. Germline CDR1 reads LNHNV; CDR2 reads YYDKDF (reference sequence). The CDR3 region has the DNA TGTGCCACCAGCAGACGGGGGAGGTATGGCTACACCTTC. As protein: CATSRRGRYGYTF.

The V gene is TRBV2, the J gene TRBJ1-5; D is unresolved. V lost 7 bases to trimming and J lost 2 bases, with 15 bases between them. From germline, CDR1 is SNHLY and CDR2 FYNNEI. This CDR3 comprises 15 residues. The CDR3 sequence: CASTGRGEGNQPQHF. The CDR3 DNA reads TGTGCCAGCACCGGCCGGGGAGAAGGCAATCAGCCCCAGCATTTT.

The chain recombines TRBV7-9 with TRBJ1-5, with D perhaps matching TRBD1 (5 bases). The CDR3 is 15 residues long. Trimming pared 2 bases from V and 3 bases from J, leaving 11 bases between. Germline loops: CDR1 SEHNR, CDR2 FQNEAQ (reference sequence). The CDR3 is CASSLKGLPNQPQHF. In nucleotides, the CDR3 is TGTGCCAGCAGCTTAAAGGGACTACCCAATCAGCCCCAGCATTTT.

The V and J genes are TRBV19 and TRBJ2-4; tentative D call: TRBD2 (7 bases). CDR1 is LNHDA, CDR2 SQIVND, per germline (reference sequence). V was clipped by 2 bases and J by 7 bases, with 18 bases between them. This CDR3 has 16 amino acids. The CDR3 spells CASSITLHGGRNIQYF. The CDR3 nucleotides are TGTGCCAGTAGTATAACGCTACACGGGGGGCGGAACATTCAGTACTTC.